These T cell receptor beta chains were read from a single sample in a study of T cell repertoires in cytomegalovirus infection. TCRdb passed the reads through MiXCR, listing each CDR3 protein once. The sample has nearly 450,000 distinct CDR3 sequences; roughly a third are singletons. Sequencing was carried out using PBMCs. Receptors were obtained from a human donor in good health (CMV status not recorded). Some clones in this sample may be carry-over from other donors' samples. Each CDR3 is given without its conserved first and last residue. A D gene is named only where the DNA matches it firmly. The size of a clone is reported for some rows only, either as once, few or many, or as a class for expanded clones.

J | size | D | V | CDR3
TRBJ2-7 | many | TRBD2 | TRBV12-5 | ASGIGGGSYEQY
TRBJ1-1 | - | - | TRBV4-1 | ASSPMGQNTEAF
TRBJ2-5 | many | - | TRBV7-8 | ASSLGVAETQY
TRBJ1-5 | few | - | TRBV29-1 | SVGDQPQH
TRBJ2-1 | many | - | TRBV7-2 | ASRLWVAGTYNEQF
TRBJ1-5 | - | - | TRBV27 | ASSLLAHSNQPQH
TRBJ1-5 | - | - | TRBV2 | ASSVRAGSSQPQH
TRBJ1-6 | - | TRBD1 | TRBV6-1 | ASSQGQGRNSPLH
TRBJ1-1 | - | TRBD1 | TRBV11-1 | ASTPFRGHTEAF
TRBJ1-2 | many | TRBD1 | TRBV4-2 | ASSQLQGYGYT
TRBJ1-1 | - | TRBD1 | TRBV6-5 | ASSYRVGKGGGSGEAF
TRBJ2-1 | - | - | TRBV2 | ASSVAGLSSYNEQF
TRBJ1-1 | many | - | TRBV7-2 | ASSSSAGVNTEAF
TRBJ2-2 | - | TRBD1 | TRBV18 | ASSPRGQGAPGELF
TRBJ2-1 | - | TRBD2 | TRBV7-9 | ASSGWTSGGDEQF
TRBJ2-4 | - | - | TRBV11-2 | ASSLRMNQNIQY
TRBJ1-4 | - | - | TRBV28 | ASTQAGNEKLF
TRBJ2-3 | few | TRBD1 | TRBV12-3/TRBV12-4 | ASSFEGQPTDTQY